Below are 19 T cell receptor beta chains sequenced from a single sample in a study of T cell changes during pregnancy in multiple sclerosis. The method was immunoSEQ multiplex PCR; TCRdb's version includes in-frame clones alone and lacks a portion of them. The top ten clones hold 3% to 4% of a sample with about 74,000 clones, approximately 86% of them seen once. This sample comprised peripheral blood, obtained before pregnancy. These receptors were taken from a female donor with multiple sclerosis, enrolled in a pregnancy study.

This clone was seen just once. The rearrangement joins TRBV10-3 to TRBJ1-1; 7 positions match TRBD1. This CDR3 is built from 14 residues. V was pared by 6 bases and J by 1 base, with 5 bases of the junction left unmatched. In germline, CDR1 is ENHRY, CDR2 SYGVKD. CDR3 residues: CAIRGTVQNTEAFF. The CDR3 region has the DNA TGTGCCATCAGGGGGACAGTCCAGAACACTGAAGCTTTCTTT.

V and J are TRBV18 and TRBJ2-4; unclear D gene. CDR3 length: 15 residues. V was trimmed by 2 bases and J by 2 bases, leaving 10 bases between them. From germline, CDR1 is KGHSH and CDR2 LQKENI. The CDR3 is CASSPGQATKNIQYF. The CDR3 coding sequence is TGTGCCAGCTCACCAGGCCAGGCGACCAAAAACATTCAGTACTTC.

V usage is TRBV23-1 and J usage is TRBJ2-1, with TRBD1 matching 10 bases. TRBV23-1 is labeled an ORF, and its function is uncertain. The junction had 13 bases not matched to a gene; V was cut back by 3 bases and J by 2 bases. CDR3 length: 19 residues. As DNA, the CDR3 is TGCGCCAGCAGTCATCCAAAAGCTTTTGACAGGGGGCCCTACAATGAGCAGTTCTTC. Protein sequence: CASSHPKAFDRGPYNEQFF.

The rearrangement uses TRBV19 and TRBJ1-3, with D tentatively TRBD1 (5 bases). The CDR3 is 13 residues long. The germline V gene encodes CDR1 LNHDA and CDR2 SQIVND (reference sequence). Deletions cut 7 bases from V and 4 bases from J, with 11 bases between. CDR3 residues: CASTGDRGNTIYF. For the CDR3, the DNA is TGTGCCAGTACGGGGGACCGCGGAAACACCATATATTTT. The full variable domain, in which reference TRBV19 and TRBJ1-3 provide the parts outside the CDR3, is DGGITQSPKYLFRKEGQNVTLSCEQNLNHDAMYWYRQDPGQGLRLIYYSQIVNDFQKGDIAEGYSVSREKKESFPLTVTSAQKNPTAFYLCASTGDRGNTIYFGEGSWLTVV.

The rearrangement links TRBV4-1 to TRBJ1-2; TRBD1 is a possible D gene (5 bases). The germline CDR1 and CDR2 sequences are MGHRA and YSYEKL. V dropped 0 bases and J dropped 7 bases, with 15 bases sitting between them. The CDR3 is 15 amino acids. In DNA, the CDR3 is TGCGCCAGCAGCCAAGAGGAGTACAGGTCGGGTGGCTACACCTTC. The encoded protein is CASSQEEYRSGGYTF.

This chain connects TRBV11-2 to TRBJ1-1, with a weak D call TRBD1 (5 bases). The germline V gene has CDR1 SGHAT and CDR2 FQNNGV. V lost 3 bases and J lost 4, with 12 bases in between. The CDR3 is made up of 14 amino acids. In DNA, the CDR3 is TGTGCCAGCAGCTTCTCAGGGATAGGCACTGAAGCTTTCTTT. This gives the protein CASSFSGIGTEAFF.

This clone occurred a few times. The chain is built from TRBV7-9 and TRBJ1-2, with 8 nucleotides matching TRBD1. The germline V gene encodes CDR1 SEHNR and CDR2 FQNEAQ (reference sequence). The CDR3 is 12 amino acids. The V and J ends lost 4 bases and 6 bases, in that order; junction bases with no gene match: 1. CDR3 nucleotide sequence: TGTGCCAGCAGCTCGACAGGGGATGGCTACACCTTC. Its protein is CASSSTGDGYTF.

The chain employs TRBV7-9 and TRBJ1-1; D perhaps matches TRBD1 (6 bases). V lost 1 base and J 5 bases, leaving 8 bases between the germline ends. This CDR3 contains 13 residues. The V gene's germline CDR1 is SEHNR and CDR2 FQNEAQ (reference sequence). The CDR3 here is CASSLDQGTEAFF. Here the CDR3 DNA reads TGTGCCAGCAGCTTAGACCAGGGGACTGAAGCTTTCTTT.

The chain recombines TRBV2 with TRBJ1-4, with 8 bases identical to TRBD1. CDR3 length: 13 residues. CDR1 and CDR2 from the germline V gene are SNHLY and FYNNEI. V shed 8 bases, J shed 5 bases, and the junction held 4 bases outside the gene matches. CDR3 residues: CASAGQENEKLFF. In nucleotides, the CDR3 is TGTGCCAGCGCGGGACAGGAAAATGAAAAACTGTTTTTT.

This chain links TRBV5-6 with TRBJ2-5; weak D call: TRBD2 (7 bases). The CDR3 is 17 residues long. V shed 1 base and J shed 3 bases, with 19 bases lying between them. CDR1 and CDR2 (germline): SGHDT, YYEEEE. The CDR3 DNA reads TGTGCCAGCAGCTTGAGGAATCTGGCGGGGGCGGAAGAGACCCAGTACTTC. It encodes CASSLRNLAGAEETQYF.

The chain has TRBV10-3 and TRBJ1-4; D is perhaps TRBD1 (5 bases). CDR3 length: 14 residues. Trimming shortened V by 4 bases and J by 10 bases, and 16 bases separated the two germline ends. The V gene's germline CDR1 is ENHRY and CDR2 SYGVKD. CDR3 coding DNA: TGTGCCATCAGTGGGACATCACCCGGGGGAAAACTGTTTTTT. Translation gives CAISGTSPGGKLFF.

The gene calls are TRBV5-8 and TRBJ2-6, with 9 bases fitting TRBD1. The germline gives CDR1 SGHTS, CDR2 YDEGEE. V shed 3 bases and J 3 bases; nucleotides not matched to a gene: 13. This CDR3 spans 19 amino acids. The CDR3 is CASSYPRTGVLVGANVLTF. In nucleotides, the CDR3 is TGTGCCAGCAGCTACCCAAGGACAGGGGTTTTGGTTGGGGCCAACGTCCTGACTTTC. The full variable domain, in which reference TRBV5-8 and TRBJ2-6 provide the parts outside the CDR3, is EAGVTQSPTHLIKTRGQQATLRCSPISGHTSVYWYQQALGLGLQFLLWYDEGEERNRGNFPPRFSGRQFPNYSSELNVNALELEDSALYLCASSYPRTGVLVGANVLTFGAGSRLTVL.

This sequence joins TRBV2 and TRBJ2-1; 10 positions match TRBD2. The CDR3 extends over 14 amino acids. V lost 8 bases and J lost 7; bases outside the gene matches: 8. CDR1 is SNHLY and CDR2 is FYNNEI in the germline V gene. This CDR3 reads CASARAAGGNEQFF. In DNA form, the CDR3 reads TGTGCCAGCGCCCGGGCAGCGGGGGGGAATGAGCAGTTCTTC.

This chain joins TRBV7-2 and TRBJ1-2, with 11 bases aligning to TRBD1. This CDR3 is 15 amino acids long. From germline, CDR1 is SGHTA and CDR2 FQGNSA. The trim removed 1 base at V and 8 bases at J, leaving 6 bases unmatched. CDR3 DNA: TGTGCCAGCAGCTTAGAACGGACAGGGGGCGGAGGCTACACCTTC. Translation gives CASSLERTGGGGYTF.

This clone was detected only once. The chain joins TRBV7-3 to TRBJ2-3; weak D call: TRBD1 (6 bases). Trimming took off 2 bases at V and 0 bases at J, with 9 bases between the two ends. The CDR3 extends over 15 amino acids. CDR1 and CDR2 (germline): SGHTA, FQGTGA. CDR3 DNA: TGTGCCAGCAGCTTACGGCAGGGGAGCACAGATACGCAGTATTTT. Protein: CASSLRQGSTDTQYF.

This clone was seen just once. The CDR3 here is CASSLTTGRETQYF. CDR3 coding DNA: TGTGCCAGCAGCCTCACGACAGGGAGGGAGACCCAGTACTTC. The chain uses TRBV5-6 and TRBJ2-5, with a possible D match to TRBD1 (7 bases). Germline CDR1 reads SGHDT; CDR2 reads YYEEEE. V dropped 4 bases and J dropped 5 bases, with 15 bases sitting between them. The length of the CDR3 is 14 residues.

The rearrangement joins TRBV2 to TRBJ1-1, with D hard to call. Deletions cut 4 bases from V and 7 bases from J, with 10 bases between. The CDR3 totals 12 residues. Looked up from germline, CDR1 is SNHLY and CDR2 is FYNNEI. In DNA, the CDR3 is TGTGCCAGCAGTGTCGGAAGACTTGAAGCTTTCTTT. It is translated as CASSVGRLEAFF.

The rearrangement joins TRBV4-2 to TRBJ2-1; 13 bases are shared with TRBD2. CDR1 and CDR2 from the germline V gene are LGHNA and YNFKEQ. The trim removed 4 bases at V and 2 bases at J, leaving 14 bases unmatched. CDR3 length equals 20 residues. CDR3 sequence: CASSLRAGTSGIGAYNEQFF. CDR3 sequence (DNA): TGTGCCAGCAGCCTTCGAGCCGGGACTAGCGGGATAGGCGCCTACAATGAGCAGTTCTTC.

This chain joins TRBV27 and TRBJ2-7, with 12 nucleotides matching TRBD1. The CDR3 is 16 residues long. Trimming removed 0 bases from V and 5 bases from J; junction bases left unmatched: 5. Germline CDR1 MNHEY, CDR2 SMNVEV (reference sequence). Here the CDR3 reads CASSLSTGQGANEQYF. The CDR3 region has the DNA TGTGCCAGCAGTTTATCTACGGGACAGGGGGCCAACGAGCAGTACTTC.